The T cell receptor beta chain described here comes from a study of Tregs in tolerant kidney transplant recipients. Findings and caveats of the study: Validation in larger populations is needed because few patients were studied. The most relevant donor-specific Treg TCRbeta repertoire apparently came from expansion with activated donor B cells. Changing PCR primers prevented nucleotide comparison between some patients' samples.

As to this clone: What it binds is unknown.

Trimming removed 7 bases from V and 4 bases from J; junction bases left unmatched: 3. CDR3 size: 13 residues. Germline values: CDR1 SGHRS, CDR2 YFSETQ. TCRdb keeps only in-frame clones here, not all; method: immunoSEQ multiplex PCR. Altogether approximately 93,000 clones are present, roughly 93% being singletons, with the ten largest covering about 0.45%. Unstimulated regulatory T cells (CD4+CD25+CD127-), CD4+CD25- non-regulatory cells, CD4 and CD8 cells were FACS-sorted from thawed PBMCs. Sequencing used CD4+ T cells from blood, obtained before the transplant. This receptor was identified in a human donor who received a combined kidney and bone marrow transplant. The chain joins TRBV5-1 to TRBJ2-3; TRBD2 matches at 10 bases. CDR3 nucleotide sequence: TGCGCCAGCCGCGGGACTAGCGCAGATACGCAGTATTTT. Its translation is CASRGTSADTQYF.